The rows below give T cell receptor beta chains drawn from one sample of a study of shared clonotypes between healthy human individuals. The data were produced by immunoSEQ multiplex PCR, yet TCRdb's version contains in-frame clones alone and is incomplete. The data show approximately 840,000 clones, roughly 96% seen once. Sequenced input: naive CD8+ T cells sorted from blood. These receptors all come from a man younger than 40 in good health. Both conserved end residues are part of each CDR3. D genes are given only for firm matches. Clone size is given for some rows only: seen once, a few or many times, or a class if the clone is expanded.

clone size,D gene,V gene,J gene,CDR3 protein,CDR3 DNA
NA,TRBD2,TRBV7-9,TRBJ2-3,CASSGEGLAGGPWQYF,TGTGCCAGCAGCGGTGAGGGACTAGCGGGAGGGCCGTGGCAGTATTTT
NA,TRBD2,TRBV7-9,TRBJ2-5,CASSLKGLGLAGLQETQYF,TGTGCCAGCAGCTTGAAGGGTTTGGGACTAGCGGGGCTCCAAGAGACCCAGTACTTC
NA,TRBD2,TRBV29-1,TRBJ2-1,CSVEGILAGGYNEQFF,TGCAGCGTTGAAGGGATCCTAGCGGGAGGGTACAATGAGCAGTTCTTC
NA,NA,TRBV27,TRBJ2-7,CASSLSRNSYEQYF,TGTGCCAGCAGTTTGTCCAGGAACTCCTACGAGCAGTACTTC
NA,TRBD1,TRBV28,TRBJ2-1,CASRGRGRDNEQFF,TGTGCCAGCAGGGGAAGGGGGCGAGACAATGAGCAGTTCTTC
NA,TRBD2,TRBV29-1,TRBJ2-7,CSGSGTTPYEQYF,TGCAGCGGGTCCGGGACTACACCCTACGAGCAGTACTTC
once,TRBD2,TRBV5-1,TRBJ2-3,CASSLYAGVVDTQYF,TGCGCCAGCAGCTTATACGCGGGAGTAGTAGATACGCAGTATTTT
NA,TRBD2,TRBV9,TRBJ2-2,CASSVGTSGMNIGELFF,TGTGCCAGCAGCGTGGGGACTAGCGGGATGAACATCGGGGAGCTGTTTTTT
NA,NA,TRBV7-9,TRBJ2-7,CASSLISGRSSYEQYF,TGTGCCAGCAGCTTAATTTCGGGCCGAAGCTCCTACGAGCAGTACTTC
NA,NA,TRBV27,TRBJ2-3,CASSSRVFSTDTQYF,TGTGCCAGCAGTTCCAGGGTTTTCAGCACAGATACGCAGTATTTT
NA,NA,TRBV29-1,TRBJ1-1,CSVELGDASLDIGEAFF,TGCAGCGTTGAATTGGGGGACGCCAGCTTGGATATTGGTGAAGCTTTCTTT
NA,TRBD2,TRBV4-3,TRBJ2-7,CASSQDRAGPYEQYF,TGCGCCAGCAGCCAAGATCGAGCGGGACCCTACGAGCAGTACTTC
NA,NA,TRBV15,TRBJ2-7,CATSRASGLEQYF,TGTGCCACCAGCAGAGCCTCAGGGTTGGAGCAGTACTTC
NA,TRBD1,TRBV7-9,TRBJ2-4,CASSYRDRAYIQYF,TGTGCCAGCAGCTACAGGGACAGGGCGTACATTCAGTACTTC
NA,TRBD2,TRBV7-8,TRBJ2-7,CASSSVSGLAGAYEQYF,TGTGCCAGCAGCTCCGTATCGGGGCTAGCGGGAGCCTACGAGCAGTACTTC